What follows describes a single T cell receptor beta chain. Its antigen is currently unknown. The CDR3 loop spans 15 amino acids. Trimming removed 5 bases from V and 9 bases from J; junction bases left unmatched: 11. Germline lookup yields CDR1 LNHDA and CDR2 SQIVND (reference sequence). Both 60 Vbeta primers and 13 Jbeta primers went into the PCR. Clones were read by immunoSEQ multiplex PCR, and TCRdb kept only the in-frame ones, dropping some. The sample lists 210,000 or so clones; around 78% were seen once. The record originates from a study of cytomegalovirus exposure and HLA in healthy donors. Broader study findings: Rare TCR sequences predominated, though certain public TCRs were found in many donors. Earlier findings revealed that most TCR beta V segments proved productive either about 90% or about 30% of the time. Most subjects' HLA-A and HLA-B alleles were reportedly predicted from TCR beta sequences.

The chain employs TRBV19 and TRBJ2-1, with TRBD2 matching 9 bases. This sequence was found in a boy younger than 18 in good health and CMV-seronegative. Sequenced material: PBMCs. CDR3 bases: TGTGCCAGTAGTGTTGCGGGAGGGCCCGAATTTGAGCAGTTCTTC. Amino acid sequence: CASSVAGGPEFEQFF.